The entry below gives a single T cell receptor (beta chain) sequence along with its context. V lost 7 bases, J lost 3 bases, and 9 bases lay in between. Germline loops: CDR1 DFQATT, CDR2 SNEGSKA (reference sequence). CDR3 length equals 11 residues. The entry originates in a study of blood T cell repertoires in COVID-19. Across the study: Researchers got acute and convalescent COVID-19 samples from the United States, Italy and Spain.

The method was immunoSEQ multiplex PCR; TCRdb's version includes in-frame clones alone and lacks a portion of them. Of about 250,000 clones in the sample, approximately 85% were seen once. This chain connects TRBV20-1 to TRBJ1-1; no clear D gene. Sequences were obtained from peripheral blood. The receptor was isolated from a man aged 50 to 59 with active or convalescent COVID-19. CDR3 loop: CSGRADTEAFF. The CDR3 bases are TGCAGTGGGCGGGCAGACACTGAAGCTTTCTTT.